These 9 T cell receptor beta chains were sequenced from one sample in a study of T-cell reconstitution after alpha-beta-depleted transplantation in children (dated by TCRdb to about 2016). What the treatment or condition label conveys for this sample: allogeneic hematopoietic cell transplantation with graft depleted of TCRalphabeta T cells and CD19 B cells. Library prep was done by PCR. The reads were generated on an Illumina HiSeq 2500. Molecular barcoding was employed in the preparation of TCR libraries, with unique molecular identifiers being used to normalize TCRbeta repertoire quantification. TCRdb took the public reads, trimmed them with fastp at Q25, ran MiXCR for clone calling and kept in-frame beta chains. Merged by CDR3 protein, the rows form single entries marked with the most common genes and DNA. The sample table lists almost 600,000 distinct CDR3 sequences, over 20% of them with a count of one. The biggest ten clones account for approximately 39% of the sample.

Sequenced material: PBMCs, taken before TCRalphabeta/CD19-depleted stem cell transplant. These TCRs come from a boy in the first two years of life with Wiskott-Aldrich syndrome, due to receive a stem cell transplant.

Concerning this clonotype: An end of the junction differs from the germline gene, which may be a read error. This rearrangement joins TRBV5-6 to TRBJ2-1; 8 bases fit TRBD2. The CDR3 length is 15 residues. Germline V lookup: CDR1 SGHDT, CDR2 YYEEEE. CDR3 in amino acids: CASSLVLADYNEHFF. In DNA form, the CDR3 reads TGTGCCAGCAGCTTGGTACTAGCGGATTACAATGAGCATTTCTTC. Variable domain in full (rest from reference TRBV5-6 and TRBJ2-1): DAGVTQSPTHLIKTRGQQVTLRCSPKSGHDTVSWYQQALGQGPQFIFQYYEEEERQRGNFPDRFSGHQFPNYSSELNVNALLLGDSALYLCASSLVLADYNEHFFGPGTRLTVL.

This clonotype was observed a handful of times. V is TRBV5-1 and J is TRBJ2-1; 8 nucleotides align to TRBD2. Germline CDR1 and CDR2: SGHRS and YFSETQ. The J segment lost 3 bases and the V segment lost 5 bases, leaving 7 bases of the junction unmatched. This CDR3 region has 15 residues. CDR3 sequence (DNA): TGCGCCAGCAGATTTAGCGGGACACACTACAATGAGCAGTTCTTC. This sequence encodes CASRFSGTHYNEQFF. The complete variable domain, with remaining parts taken from reference TRBV5-1 and TRBJ2-1, reads KAGVTQTPRYLIKTRGQQVTLSCSPISGHRSVSWYQQTPGQGLQFLFEYFSETQRNKGNFPGRFSGRQFSNSRSEMNVSTLELGDSALYLCASRFSGTHYNEQFFGPGTRLTVL.

This chain uses TRBV7-2 with TRBJ2-7; TRBD2 aligns across 11 bases. V was pared by 5 bases and J by 4 bases, with 4 bases of the junction left unmatched. Germline CDR1 is SGHTA and CDR2 is FQGNSA. This CDR3 comprises 14 residues. The CDR3: CASSNSGRGYEQYF. CDR3 DNA sequence: TGTGCCAGCAGCAATAGCGGGAGGGGGTACGAGCAGTACTTC.

This clonotype was observed a single time. The DNA for the CDR3 is TGCAGTGCTAGCCCAGCGGGAGGGACTTTAACCGGGGAGCTGTTTTTT. Amino acid sequence: CSASPAGGTLTGELFF. The chain carries TRBV20-1 and TRBJ2-2; 10 positions agree with TRBD2. The V gene's germline CDR1 is DFQATT and CDR2 SNEGSKA (reference sequence). The CDR3 totals 16 residues. With 3 bases clipped from V and 5 bases from J, the junction kept 9 bases outside the gene matches.

The chain couples TRBV7-9 to TRBJ2-1; 9 bases are shared with TRBD2. This CDR3 region has 16 residues. V lost 3 bases, J lost 3 bases, and 6 bases stayed unmatched. CDR1 is SEHNR and CDR2 is FQNEAQ in the germline V gene (reference sequence). CDR3 in DNA: TGTGCCAGCAGCTTTCGGGCGGGAGGGGACTACAATGAGCAGTTCTTC. It encodes CASSFRAGGDYNEQFF.

The chain has TRBV11-2 and TRBJ1-2, with 7 bases lining up with TRBD1. The CDR3 has 15 residues. V lost 2 bases, J lost 4 bases, and 7 bases stayed unmatched. CDR1 SGHAT and CDR2 FQNNGV come from the germline V gene. The CDR3 DNA reads as TGTGCCAGCAGCTTATATGCGACAGGGACCTATGGCTACACCTTC. Encoded protein: CASSLYATGTYGYTF.

The rearrangement links TRBV20-1 to TRBJ2-2, with a tentative D call TRBD2 (6 bases). The V and J ends lost 7 bases and 5 bases respectively, with 14 bases between them. This CDR3 is 13 amino acids long. Germline assignment: CDR1 DFQATT and CDR2 SNEGSKA (reference sequence). CDR3 amino acids: CSVDSGRTGELFF. The CDR3 DNA reads TGCAGTGTCGATTCCGGGAGAACCGGGGAGCTGTTTTTT.

This clonotype was seen a few times. This rearrangement joins TRBV20-1 to TRBJ2-7; 7 bases are shared with TRBD1. The CDR3 is 14 amino acids. From germline, CDR1 is DFQATT and CDR2 SNEGSKA (reference sequence). V lost 3 bases to trimming and J lost 6 bases; unmatched junction nucleotides: 11. CDR3 region: CSASFTGTVFEQYF. CDR3 DNA: TGCAGTGCTAGTTTCACCGGGACAGTTTTCGAGCAGTACTTC.

The V call is TRBV6-1, the J call TRBJ2-3; 9 nucleotides align to TRBD2. J lost 1 base, V lost 8 bases, and 10 bases had no gene match. The CDR3 sequence is 16 residues long. Per germline, CDR1 MNHNS and CDR2 SASEGT. The CDR3 DNA sequence: TGTGCCAGCTCATTCCTAGCGGGAAAGGGCACAGATACGCAGTATTTT. As protein: CASSFLAGKGTDTQYF.